The clone carrying this TCR beta chain was detected many times. TCRdb re-derived calls from the RT-PCR reads in MiXCR, one entry per CDR3 protein. The table lists fewer than 600,000 distinct CDR3 sequences, about 7.2% of them singletons. There are 14 residues in the CDR3. Germline V gene data show CDR1 as SGHTA and CDR2 as FQGTGA. Trimming removed 4 bases at V and 6 bases at J, with 14 bases between. The data were obtained in a study of response to subunit inactivated influenza vaccine. This chain joins TRBV7-3 and TRBJ2-3; D perhaps matches TRBD2 (6 bases). The material was PBMCs from blood, obtained less than 30 months after vaccination. The receptor was derived from a man between 50 and 69 years old who received an inactivated influenza vaccine. This chain's CDR3 is CASSSGLYSDTQYF. CDR3 DNA: TGTGCCAGCAGCTCGGGACTGTACTCCGATACGCAGTATTTT.